This T cell receptor (beta chain) was found in a study of blood T cell repertoires in COVID-19 (dated by TCRdb to the early 2020s). Study-wide context: Samples from collaborators originated in the United States, Italy and Spain and spanned both the acute and convalescent phases of COVID-19. Nearly every sample came with metadata listing a de-identified subject ID, COVID-19 status, age in years and sex. Deeply sampled blood TCRbeta repertoires from subjects exposed to, actively infected with, or recovered from COVID-19 were included in the dataset. The repertoires were made available in a free public database intended to serve as a resource for research on the immune response to SARS-CoV-2. The samples were drawn from the first 160 participants of the ongoing ImmuneRACE study and from 1,254 subjects provided by 6 global collaborators. HLA class I and class II types, where available, came from metadata supplied by the sample provider rather than from assay-based typing. The material from the prospective study consisted of cDNA or gDNA derived from T cells, B-cell-depleted T cells, or PBMCs. What the study reported, not specific to this receptor: How much clinical and demographic metadata was included differed by source and by participant, and the metadata was provided uncurated.

Whole blood was collected in K2EDTA tubes by collaborating institutions according to the institutions' own protocols. For TCRbeta analysis, collaborators shipped samples as frozen whole blood, isolated PBMCs, or DNA extracted from either of those sample types. TCRbeta CDR3 regions were amplified from genomic DNA using the immunoSEQ Assay, a bias-controlled multiplex PCR. The source study handled its data this way. The number of nucleated cells in each sample was estimated by amplification of reference gene primers within the assay. Sequence reads were collapsed and filtered to measure the absolute abundance of every unique TCRbeta CDR3 rearrangement. For each sample, productive Simpson clonality was calculated as the square root of Simpson's diversity index over productive rearrangements. TCRdb stores this immuneACCESS table with in-frame sequences only. Part of the clones is absent; in the studies checked, under half of the shortfall reflects unresolved V genes, and no reason is known for the rest. That table furnishes V, J and clone size, whereas the DNA furnished D and trimming. For this sample there are about 200,000 clones; just under 85% appear just once. The ten most abundant clones make up around 7.3% of the sample.

The V and J ends are trimmed by 5 bases and 5 bases, leaving 9 bases between them. The CDR3 measures 12 amino acids from cysteine to phenylalanine. CDR3 DNA is the only sequence kept; it has 36 bases, read in frame from the first base. Sequences SEHNR (CDR1) and FQNEAQ (CDR2) are obtained from the germline V gene (reference sequence). This clone was detected once. Its specific antigen is unknown. Within one base of it there is no much larger clone, and no base qualities were kept. Sequenced material: peripheral blood. The clonotype comes from a woman in her forties or fifties with active or convalescent COVID-19. This chain is built from TRBV7-9 and TRBJ1-1, with the D gene not confidently named. The CDR3 protein: CASSERGTEAFF. The DNA sequence is as follows: TGTGCCAGCAGCGAAAGAGGGACTGAAGCTTTCTTT.